This passage covers 5 T cell receptor beta chains from one sample sequenced in a study of Ad26.COV2.S vaccination and SARS-CoV-2 variants. Sequenced by immunoSEQ multiplex PCR; TCRdb stores in-frame clones only, minus some. The sample has roughly 350,000 clones; 87% are singletons. Treatment noted: around 19 received Ad26.COV2.S at low or high dose, single or two shots; about five received placebo; per-sample allocation not given. After the first vaccine or placebo injection, samples were drawn on day 63. The specimen comprised peripheral blood, sampled in a trial of Ad26.COV2.S vaccine versus placebo. The receptors here all came from a person aged 18-60 years who received the Ad26.COV2.S COVID-19 vaccine or a placebo.

The rearrangement links TRBV7-9 to TRBJ1-6; TRBD1 might be the D (5 bases). Germline V CDR1 and CDR2: SEHNR, FQNEAQ (reference sequence). V dropped 0 bases and J dropped 12 bases, with 18 bases sitting between them. CDR3 size: 16 residues. Written as DNA, the CDR3 is TGTGCCAGCAGCTTAGCTGGGGGGAGTTCGGGATTACCCCTCCACTTT. It translates to CASSLAGGSSGLPLHF.

The rearrangement uses TRBV7-9 and TRBJ2-1; D is ambiguous. Looked up from germline, CDR1 is SEHNR and CDR2 is FQNEAQ (reference sequence). Trimming cost V 5 bases and J 5 bases, with 7 bases left between them. CDR3 size: 12 residues. This chain's CDR3 is CASSGPHNEQFF. Here the CDR3 DNA reads TGTGCCAGCAGCGGACCTCACAATGAGCAGTTCTTC.

Here the CDR3 DNA reads TGCGCCAGCAGCCAAGGACAAGGACGCAGGTCAGAGACCCAGTACTTC. Amino acids: CASSQGQGRRSETQYF. The chain joins TRBV4-1 to TRBJ2-5; D gene uncertain. The germline V and J ends were trimmed by 1 base and 4 bases, with 16 bases remaining between them. The CDR3 has 16 residues. The V gene's germline CDR1 is MGHRA and CDR2 YSYEKL.

This chain uses TRBV4-1 with TRBJ1-2; 10 nucleotides match TRBD1. The CDR3 consists of 14 residues. The V gene's germline CDR1 is MGHRA and CDR2 YSYEKL. Trimming removed 4 bases from V and 7 bases from J; junction bases left unmatched: 6. CDR3 region: CASSPDRGLGGYTF. The CDR3 nucleotides read TGCGCCAGCAGCCCCGACAGGGGGCTAGGTGGCTACACCTTC.

The V call is TRBV6-5, the J call TRBJ2-7, with TRBD1 matching over 10 bases. The V and J ends lost 0 bases and 7 bases, in that order; junction bases with no gene match: 3. The CDR3 runs to 14 residues. Germline-derived CDR1 and CDR2 are MNHEY and SVGAGI. Here the CDR3 reads CASSYSRTGGEQYF. Written as DNA, the CDR3 is TGTGCCAGCAGTTACTCGAGGACAGGGGGGGAGCAGTACTTC.